One and the same sample provided the 24 T cell receptor beta chains below, sequenced in a study of beta chain features in type 1 diabetes. Study conclusions and caveats: There was a moderate but significant shortening of TCRB CDR3s in all four CD4+ subsets of Type 1 diabetes patients.

What was sequenced were expressed TCRB transcripts, since all of the isolated RNA had been reverse transcribed. TCRdb keeps only in-frame clones here, not all; method: immunoSEQ multiplex PCR. The sample shows approximately 100,000 clones, 25% to 35% of them seen only once. Their antigens remain unidentified. The material sequenced was central memory CD4+ T cells from blood. These receptors came from a woman aged 18-29 years with type 1 diabetes.

V and J are TRBV7-9 and TRBJ2-1; TRBD2 matches 10 bases. Germline CDR1 SEHNR, CDR2 FQNEAQ (reference sequence). This CDR3 spans 15 amino acids. Trimming at V came to 5 bases and at J to 2 bases, leaving 3 bases not matched to a gene. CDR3 residues: CASSPSGRAYNEQFF. The DNA of the CDR3 is TGTGCCAGCAGCCCGAGCGGGAGGGCCTACAATGAGCAGTTCTTC.

CDR3 residues: CASSLRQGNTAYNEQFF. In nucleotides, the CDR3 is TGTGCCAGCAGCCTCCGACAGGGGAATACGGCCTACAATGAGCAGTTCTTC. V is TRBV5-4 and J is TRBJ2-1; 8 bases line up with TRBD1. Germline V gene sequence: CDR1 SGHNT, CDR2 YYREEE (reference sequence). Germline trimming cut 4 bases from V and 2 bases from J; bases unmatched to any gene: 11. The CDR3 runs to 17 residues.

The genes are TRBV9 and TRBJ2-5, with D unresolved. The V and J ends lost 0 bases and 0 bases respectively, with 9 bases between them. This CDR3 spans 15 amino acids. Germline values: CDR1 SGDLS, CDR2 YYNGEE. The CDR3 DNA sequence: TGTGCCAGCAGCGTAGGTGGAACTAACCAAGAGACCCAGTACTTC. Protein sequence: CASSVGGTNQETQYF.

This clone was seen only a few times. The chain couples TRBV29-1 to TRBJ2-7; 12 bases fit TRBD2. The CDR3 totals 14 residues. CDR1 SQVTM and CDR2 ANQGSEA come from the germline V gene. Germline trimming cut 6 bases from V and 4 bases from J; bases unmatched to any gene: 7. The CDR3 region has the DNA TGCAGCGTAGTACTAGCGGGAGGAGGGTACGAGCAGTACGTC. Its protein product is CSVVLAGGGYEQYV.

The chain's CDR3 is CAWSAPPGQVEKLFF. CDR3 DNA sequence: TGTGCCTGGAGTGCCCCTCCGGGACAGGTCGAAAAACTGTTTTTT. V gene TRBV30 combines with J gene TRBJ1-4; TRBD1 matches at 8 bases. CDR3 length: 15 residues. The germline V gene encodes CDR1 GTSNPN and CDR2 SVGIG (reference sequence). J was trimmed by 8 bases and V by 1 base; bases with no gene match: 9.

The chain joins TRBV5-4 to TRBJ2-2; TRBD2 is a possible D gene (6 bases). The germline gives CDR1 SGHNT, CDR2 YYREEE (reference sequence). This CDR3 comprises 14 residues. V was shortened by 5 bases and J by 4 bases, with 12 bases between the two germline ends. Here the CDR3 reads CASRGGSFTGELFF. DNA for the CDR3: TGTGCCAGCAGAGGAGGGAGCTTCACCGGGGAGCTGTTTTTT. The whole variable domain, remainder taken from reference TRBV5-4 and TRBJ2-2, is ETGVTQSPTHLIKTRGQQVTLRCSSQSGHNTVSWYQQALGQGPQFIFQYYREEENGRGNFPPRFSGLQFPNYSSELNVNALELDDSALYLCASRGGSFTGELFFGEGSRLTVL.

This clone was seen only a few times. The rearrangement joins TRBV29-1 to TRBJ2-7; 9 bases are a match to TRBD2. The germline CDR1 and CDR2 sequences are SQVTM and ANQGSEA. The junction had 7 bases not matched to a gene; V was cut back by 4 bases and J by 6 bases. The CDR3 has 13 amino acids. CDR3 protein: CSVGSGSMSEQYF. In nucleotides, the CDR3 is TGCAGCGTTGGTAGCGGGAGTATGTCCGAGCAGTACTTC.

J is TRBJ2-1 and V is TRBV7-9, with 8 bases lining up with TRBD2. Per the germline V gene, CDR1 is SEHNR and CDR2 is FQNEAQ (reference sequence). The CDR3 extends over 14 amino acids. V dropped 3 bases and J dropped 4; count of bases not matched to a gene: 2. The chain's CDR3 is CASSLIAGYNEQFF. The CDR3, as DNA: TGTGCCAGCAGCTTGATAGCGGGGTACAATGAGCAGTTCTTC.

The table lists this clone with a few counts. The J gene is TRBJ1-2, the V gene TRBV5-1; 7 bases map to TRBD1. This CDR3 region has 14 residues. Germline V CDR1 and CDR2: SGHRS, YFSETQ. The J segment lost 4 bases and the V segment lost 4 bases, leaving 7 bases of the junction unmatched. The CDR3 DNA is TGCGCCAGCAGCGGGGGACAGCCATCCTATGGCTACACCTTC. This gives the protein CASSGGQPSYGYTF.

This clone came up a few times. J is TRBJ2-1 and V is TRBV18, with D hard to call. Germline CDR1 KGHSH, CDR2 LQKENI. The CDR3 length is 13 residues. The germline V and J ends were trimmed by 3 bases and 6 bases, with 9 bases remaining between them. The CDR3 nucleotides are TGTGCCAGCTCACCGGCGGTTGGCAATGAGCAGTTCTTC. Protein product: CASSPAVGNEQFF.

This clone was recorded a few times. CDR3 loop: CASSELWETHRDRSGYEQYF. CDR3 nucleotides: TGTGCCAGCAGTGAACTTTGGGAGACTCACCGGGACAGGTCCGGCTACGAGCAGTACTTC. The chain carries TRBV6-1 and TRBJ2-7, with TRBD1 matching over 8 bases. Trimming cost V 2 bases and J 3 bases; bases outside gene matches: 21. This CDR3 region has 20 residues. The V gene's germline CDR1 is MNHNS and CDR2 SASEGT.

There are a few counts of this clone. V usage is TRBV7-9 and J usage is TRBJ2-3; D may be TRBD2 (6 bases). From germline, CDR1 is SEHNR and CDR2 FQNEAQ (reference sequence). Between the trimmed V and J ends, which lost 1 base and 1 base, there was a span of 9 bases. There are 15 residues in the CDR3. The CDR3 region is CASSLEIAGTDTQYF. The DNA for the CDR3 is TGTGCCAGCAGCTTAGAGATAGCGGGCACAGATACGCAGTATTTT.

This chain uses TRBV7-2 with TRBJ2-3; D might be TRBD2 (6 bases). The length of the CDR3 is 16 residues. Germline V CDR1 and CDR2: SGHTA, FQGNSA. Between the trimmed V and J ends, which lost 2 bases and 3 bases, there was a span of 15 bases. CDR3 sequence (DNA): TGTGCCAGCAGCTTAAGGCTATTAGCGGCGACAGATACGCAGTATTTT. Its translation is CASSLRLLAATDTQYF.

This clone was observed a few times. The chain joins TRBV27 to TRBJ2-3; 13 bases are a match to TRBD2. The CDR3 totals 17 residues. Germline values: CDR1 MNHEY, CDR2 SMNVEV (reference sequence). V lost 6 bases, J lost 3 bases, and 9 bases stayed unmatched. The CDR3 sequence is CASRRLAGGGGTDTQYF. In nucleotides, the CDR3 is TGTGCCAGCAGAAGACTAGCGGGAGGCGGGGGTACAGATACGCAGTATTTT.

The chain combines TRBV5-1 with TRBJ1-4, with D hard to call. The CDR3 consists of 14 residues. Germline values: CDR1 SGHRS, CDR2 YFSETQ. V was pared by 0 bases and J by 8 bases, with 11 bases between. Written as DNA, the CDR3 is TGCGCCAGCAGCTTGGCTGGTAGCAGAGAAAAACTGTTTTTT. It yields the protein CASSLAGSREKLFF.

A single count supports this clone. This chain links TRBV18 with TRBJ1-5; 7 nucleotides line up with TRBD1. V was pared by 8 bases and J by 2 bases, with 9 bases of the junction left unmatched. Germline V gives CDR1 KGHSH, CDR2 LQKENI. This CDR3 spans 15 amino acids. Here the CDR3 reads CASSTGTAGNQPQHF. The CDR3 region has the DNA TGTGCCAGCAGCACAGGGACAGCCGGCAATCAGCCCCAGCATTTT.

This clone has more than one count but fewer than ten. The chain is built from TRBV7-9 and TRBJ2-7; TRBD1 agrees at 11 bases. Germline lookup yields CDR1 SEHNR and CDR2 FQNEAQ (reference sequence). The CDR3 has 17 residues. Germline trimming cut 5 bases from V and 5 bases from J; bases unmatched to any gene: 14. For the CDR3, the DNA is TGTGCCAGCAGCCCCGGCTGGACAGGGGGCCTATGGCACGAGCAGTACTTC. Its protein is CASSPGWTGGLWHEQYF.

V usage is TRBV6-5 and J usage is TRBJ2-7, with D unresolved. V lost 10 bases and J 3 bases, leaving 10 bases between the germline ends. Germline V CDR1 and CDR2: MNHEY, SVGAGI. The CDR3 runs to 11 residues. The CDR3: CATGLGYEQYV. The DNA for the CDR3 is TGTGCCACCGGCTTGGGCTACGAGCAGTACGTC.

This clone occurred a few times. The rearrangement links TRBV11-3 to TRBJ2-3, with 10 bases aligning to TRBD2. The germline gives CDR1 SGHNT, CDR2 YENEEA. With 1 base clipped from V and 5 bases from J, the junction kept 0 bases outside the gene matches. CDR3 length: 14 residues. CDR3 sequence: CASSLGLAGDTQYF. CDR3 bases: TGTGCCAGCAGCTTAGGACTAGCGGGAGATACGCAGTATTTT.

This chain joins TRBV7-2 and TRBJ1-1, with no clear D. V was trimmed by 5 bases and J by 2 bases, leaving 12 bases between them. The CDR3 loop spans 14 amino acids. CDR1 SGHTA and CDR2 FQGNSA come from the germline V gene. CDR3 amino acids: CASSQTVANTEAFF. In nucleotides, the CDR3 is TGTGCCAGCAGCCAAACAGTCGCTAACACTGAAGCTTTCTTT.

This clone was found a few times. The V gene is TRBV11-3, the J gene TRBJ2-5; 7 nucleotides match TRBD2. V lost 8 bases and J lost 4; bases outside the gene matches: 4. Germline values: CDR1 SGHNT, CDR2 YENEEA. The CDR3 sequence is 12 residues long. Here the CDR3 reads CASQGGGETQYF. The CDR3 DNA reads as TGTGCCAGCCAGGGCGGGGGAGAGACCCAGTACTTC.

Here the CDR3 reads CASSLLQNEKLFF. The DNA of the CDR3 is TGTGCCAGCAGCTTACTACAGAATGAAAAACTGTTTTTT. The rearrangement joins TRBV11-3 to TRBJ1-4, with no clear D. V gave up 2 bases and J gave up 5 bases, with 6 bases separating them. CDR3 length: 13 amino acids. The germline CDR1 and CDR2 sequences are SGHNT and YENEEA. The complete variable domain, with remaining parts taken from reference TRBV11-3 and TRBJ1-4, reads EAGVVQSPRYKIIEKKQPVAFWCNPISGHNTLYWYLQNLGQGPELLIRYENEEAVDDSQLPKDRFSAERLKGVDSTLKIQPAELGDSAVYLCASSLLQNEKLFFGSGTQLSVL.

This clone was observed a few times. The chain combines TRBV28 with TRBJ2-5; weak D call: TRBD1 (6 bases). This CDR3 is built from 12 residues. Trimming pared 2 bases from V and 9 bases from J, leaving 10 bases between. Germline V gene data show CDR1 as MDHEN and CDR2 as SYDVKM. The CDR3 is CASSLRNRAQYF. CDR3 in DNA: TGTGCCAGCAGTTTAAGGAACAGGGCCCAGTACTTC.

This clone was picked up a small number of times. The chain's CDR3 is CASSLVGGDSNQPQHF. The CDR3 DNA follows: TGTGCCAGCAGCTTAGTCGGGGGGGATAGCAATCAGCCCCAGCATTTT. The chain joins TRBV7-2 to TRBJ1-5, with D possibly matching TRBD1 (5 bases). The ends were cut back, 1 base at V and 0 bases at J, with 10 bases in the middle. This CDR3 is 16 amino acids long. The germline V gene has CDR1 SGHTA and CDR2 FQGNSA.